This T cell receptor (beta chain) came from a study of T cells in Graves' hyperthyroidism and ophthalmopathy. Looked up from germline, CDR1 is ENHRY and CDR2 is SYGVKD. V gave up 4 bases and J gave up 3 bases, with 25 bases separating them. The length of the CDR3 is 18 residues. Graves' hyperthyroidism was deemed stable given no ophthalmopathy progression within 18 months. In patients aged 18 to 65, hyperthyroidism was newly diagnosed, with duration under 2 months. Pregnant or lactating patients were excluded, as were those with uncontrolled infection or other autoimmune disease. Amplification targeted TCR beta CDR3 regions from RNA transcripts. The study used the HTBI primer set for a first-round RT-PCR of the TCR CDR3. TCRdb itself ran the multiplex PCR reads through MiXCR, one entry per CDR3 protein. This table has roughly 49,000 distinct CDR3 sequences, approximately 50% appearing once. With respect to this clonotype: This CDR3 is missing its conserved last phenylalanine or tryptophan, likely due to a read error.

This clonotype originated in a man younger than 30 with Graves' hyperthyroidism. Sample: peripheral blood or thyroid tissue (not recorded which). The chain joins TRBV10-3 to TRBJ2-7; tentatively, D is TRBD1 (5 bases). Here the CDR3 reads CAISGSLGWGFYLYEQYL. CDR3 in DNA: TGTGCCATCAGTGGGTCGTTAGGGTGGGGCTTTTATCTCTACGAGCAGTACCTC.